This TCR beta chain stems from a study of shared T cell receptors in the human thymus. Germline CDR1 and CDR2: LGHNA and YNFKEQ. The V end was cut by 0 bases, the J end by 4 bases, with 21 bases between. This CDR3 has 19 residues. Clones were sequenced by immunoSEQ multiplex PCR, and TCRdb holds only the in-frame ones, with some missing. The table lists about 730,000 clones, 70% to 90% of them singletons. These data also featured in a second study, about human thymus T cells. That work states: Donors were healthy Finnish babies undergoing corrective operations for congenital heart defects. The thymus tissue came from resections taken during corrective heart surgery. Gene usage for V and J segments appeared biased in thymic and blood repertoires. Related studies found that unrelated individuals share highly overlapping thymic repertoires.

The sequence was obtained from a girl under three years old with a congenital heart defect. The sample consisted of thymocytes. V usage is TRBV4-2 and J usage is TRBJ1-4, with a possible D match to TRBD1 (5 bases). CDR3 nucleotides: TGTGCCAGCAGCCAAGATGGGTGGATCAGGGTTCTTGATAATGAAAAACTGTTTTTT. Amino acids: CASSQDGWIRVLDNEKLFF.